Presented here are 13 T cell receptor beta chains from one specimen sequenced in a study of shared clonotypes between healthy human individuals. The protocol was immunoSEQ multiplex PCR, while the TCRdb copy is restricted to in-frame clones and leaves out a portion. Here the sample spans a few million clones, 95% being singletons. The sequenced material came from naive CD4+ T cells sorted from blood. The subset here: CD45RA+ positively selected. These receptors were obtained from a man between 18 and 35 years old in good health.

This chain uses TRBV2 with TRBJ2-3; perhaps TRBD1 as D (6 bases). The germline V gene encodes CDR1 SNHLY and CDR2 FYNNEI. V dropped 5 bases and J dropped 7 bases, with 19 bases sitting between them. This CDR3 spans 15 amino acids. CDR3 in amino acids: CASSPEAGVGNTQYF. In DNA, the CDR3 is TGTGCCAGCAGTCCAGAGGCAGGGGTTGGAAATACGCAGTATTTT.

The CDR3 here is CASSVWDRQETQYF. CDR3 DNA sequence: TGTGCCAGCAGCGTGTGGGACAGGCAAGAGACCCAGTACTTC. The gene calls are TRBV7-9 and TRBJ2-5; 8 nucleotides line up with TRBD1. V shed 5 bases, J shed 2 bases, and the junction held 4 bases outside the gene matches. CDR1 is SEHNR, CDR2 FQNEAQ, per germline (reference sequence). The CDR3 runs 14 residues.

The rearrangement uses TRBV13 and TRBJ2-3; 10 bases are shared with TRBD2. V trimming: 5 bases; J trimming: 2 bases; junction bases outside the gene matches: 10. CDR1 is PRHDT and CDR2 is FYEKMQ in the germline V gene (reference sequence). The CDR3 totals 17 residues. The CDR3 DNA reads as TGTGCCAGCAGCACGCGGACTAGCGGAGGGTTCACAGATACGCAGTATTTT. Translation gives CASSTRTSGGFTDTQYF. Based on the CDR3 plus reference TRBV13 and TRBJ2-3, the full variable domain is AAGVIQSPRHLIKEKRETATLKCYPIPRHDTVYWYQQGPGQDPQFLISFYEKMQSDKGSIPDRFSAQQFSDYHSELNMSSLELGDSALYFCASSTRTSGGFTDTQYFGPGTRLTVL.

V usage is TRBV10-3 and J usage is TRBJ2-7, with TRBD2 matching 7 bases. The CDR3 consists of 14 residues. Losses at the gene ends were 6 bases for V and 3 bases for J; bases not matched to a gene: 8. Germline V gives CDR1 ENHRY, CDR2 SYGVKD. The chain's CDR3 is CAISRGEGGYEQYF. The CDR3, as DNA: TGTGCCATCAGCCGCGGGGAGGGCGGCTACGAGCAGTACTTC.

The chain has TRBV28 and TRBJ2-1, with 7 bases identical to TRBD1. Germline V gives CDR1 MDHEN, CDR2 SYDVKM. The junction had 9 bases not matched to a gene; V was cut back by 6 bases and J by 4 bases. The CDR3 is 15 residues long. CDR3 protein: CASREQGIGYNEQFF. The CDR3 bases are TGTGCCAGCAGAGAACAGGGGATTGGGTACAATGAGCAGTTCTTC. The variable domain in full, with the rest retrieved from reference TRBV28 and TRBJ2-1, is DVKVTQSSRYLVKRTGEKVFLECVQDMDHENMFWYRQDPGLGLRLIYFSYDVKMKEKGDIPEGYSVSREKKERFSLILESASTNQTSMYLCASREQGIGYNEQFFGPGTRLTVL.

This rearrangement joins TRBV7-9 to TRBJ2-4; 10 bases are a match to TRBD1. Trimming at V came to 1 base and at J to 15 bases, leaving 6 bases not matched to a gene. This CDR3 has 13 residues. The germline CDR1 and CDR2 sequences are SEHNR and FQNEAQ (reference sequence). Here the CDR3 reads CASSLDGTGVPYF. The CDR3 DNA sequence: TGTGCCAGCAGCTTAGATGGGACAGGGGTACCGTACTTC.

As regards this clone: The germline gene is not matched at one end of the junction; a read error may be the cause. This chain links TRBV6-5 with TRBJ2-7, with unresolved D. Germline values: CDR1 MNHEY, CDR2 SVGAGI. The CDR3 is 13 residues long. CDR3 bases: TGTGCCATCAGTGCAACCAGTGCCTACGAGCAGTACTTC. This encodes CAISATSAYEQYF.

This clone was seen once. V is TRBV6-1 and J is TRBJ1-2; TRBD1 might be the D (6 bases). The CDR3 is made up of 13 amino acids. Trimming cost V 8 bases and J 1 base, with 11 bases left between them. The germline V gene has CDR1 MNHNS and CDR2 SASEGT. CDR3 in amino acids: CASRLGGNYGYTF. Written as DNA, the CDR3 is TGTGCCAGCCGCCTAGGGGGTAACTATGGCTACACCTTC.

The CDR3 loop reads CASSRRGGLADTQYF. The CDR3 bases are TGTGCCAGCAGCCGGCGGGGGGGCCTGGCAGATACGCAGTATTTT. The chain carries TRBV7-2 and TRBJ2-3; TRBD2 aligns across 9 bases. Per the germline V gene, CDR1 is SGHTA and CDR2 is FQGNSA. The CDR3 is 15 amino acids. Trimming removed 5 bases from V and 4 bases from J; junction bases left unmatched: 7. The whole variable domain, filled in from reference TRBV7-2 and TRBJ2-3, reads GAGVSQSPSNKVTEKGKDVELRCDPISGHTALYWYRQSLGQGLEFLIYFQGNSAPDKSGLPSDRFSAERTGGSVSTLTIQRTQQEDSAVYLCASSRRGGLADTQYFGPGTRLTVL.

V is TRBV7-2 and J is TRBJ2-1; D may match TRBD1 or TRBD2 (5 bases each). The CDR3 runs 12 residues. V was trimmed by 6 bases and J by 10 bases, leaving 13 bases between them. Per germline, CDR1 SGHTA and CDR2 FQGNSA. The CDR3 loop reads CASSPGPLEQFF. The CDR3 nucleotides are TGTGCCAGCAGTCCGGGACCCCTCGAGCAGTTCTTC.

The chain recombines TRBV30 with TRBJ1-5, with D possibly matching TRBD1 (6 bases). V shed 2 bases and J shed 4 bases, with 12 bases lying between them. From germline, CDR1 is GTSNPN and CDR2 SVGIG (reference sequence). The CDR3 is 14 amino acids. CDR3 sequence: CAWSKGVVNQPQHF. CDR3 DNA sequence: TGTGCCTGGAGTAAGGGGGTTGTTAATCAGCCCCAGCATTTT.

This chain connects TRBV5-1 to TRBJ2-2, with TRBD2 identical over 8 bases. Germline CDR1 is SGHRS and CDR2 is YFSETQ. The junction had 6 bases not matched to a gene; V was cut back by 6 bases and J by 2 bases. CDR3 length equals 15 residues. The CDR3 region is CASTEAGENTGELFF. CDR3 DNA sequence: TGCGCCAGCACTGAAGCGGGGGAAAACACCGGGGAGCTGTTTTTT.

The chain is built from TRBV25-1 and TRBJ2-5; tentatively, D is TRBD1 or TRBD2 (5 bases each). The J call may not be correct, given that the DNA end is closer to TRBJ2-7. From germline, CDR1 is MGHDK and CDR2 SYGVNS. This CDR3 has 17 residues. The CDR3 coding sequence is TGTGCCAGCAGTGGCTTCGACAGTAACCGTGGGAGCTACGAGCAGTACTTC. This gives the protein CASSGFDSNRGSYEQYF.